One sample yielded the 29 T cell receptor beta chains listed below, sequenced in a study of blood T cell repertoires in COVID-19 (dated by TCRdb to about 2020). Library method: the immunoSEQ multiplex PCR assay. Not all clones reach the TCRdb copy of this immuneACCESS table, which keeps in-frame sequences only. Checked studies attribute under half of the gap to unresolved V genes and leave the rest unexplained. The sample table holds 200,000 to 250,000 clones, of which about four fifths were seen once. The ten biggest clones cover roughly 7.6% of the sample. Sequenced input: peripheral blood. These receptors were taken from a woman between 45 and 65 years old with active or convalescent COVID-19.

V usage is TRBV2 and J usage is TRBJ2-1; TRBD2 matches at 12 bases. Per the germline V gene, CDR1 is SNHLY and CDR2 is FYNNEI. The junction had 9 bases not matched to a gene; V was cut back by 5 bases and J by 10 bases. The CDR3 is 15 amino acids. CDR3: CASSLIGLAGREQFF. The CDR3 nucleotides read TGTGCCAGCAGTCTAATCGGACTAGCGGGGAGGGAGCAGTTCTTC.

The chain recombines TRBV7-6 with TRBJ2-3; 10 bases agree with TRBD2. Germline V gives CDR1 SGHVS, CDR2 FNYEAQ. V lost 1 base to trimming and J lost 6 bases; unmatched junction nucleotides: 4. The CDR3 extends over 15 amino acids. The CDR3 DNA reads TGTGCCAGCAGCTTAGGCCTAGCGGGAGTGGATACGCAGTATTTT. The encoded protein is CASSLGLAGVDTQYF.

V is TRBV5-1 and J is TRBJ2-2; a weak D match, TRBD2 (6 bases). Germline CDR1 reads SGHRS; CDR2 reads YFSETQ. With 3 bases removed from V and 2 bases from J, the gap between germline ends came to 14 bases. This CDR3 is 16 amino acids long. Written as DNA, the CDR3 is TGCGCCAGCAGCTCGACCGGGACTCCAAACACCGGGGAGCTGTTTTTT. Translated: CASSSTGTPNTGELFF.

V usage is TRBV24-1 and J usage is TRBJ2-2; 10 bases line up with TRBD1. CDR1 and CDR2 from the germline V gene are KGHDR and SFDVKD. The CDR3 contains 16 residues. Losses at the gene ends were 5 bases for V and 1 base for J; bases not matched to a gene: 3. CDR3 sequence: CATSARTGGNTGELFF. CDR3 sequence (DNA): TGTGCCACCAGTGCCCGGACAGGGGGGAACACCGGGGAGCTGTTTTTT.

This sequence joins TRBV11-3 and TRBJ1-2; 9 positions agree with TRBD1. CDR3 size: 17 residues. CDR1 and CDR2 from the germline V gene are SGHNT and YENEEA. The V segment lost 3 bases and the J segment 4 bases; nucleotides outside the gene matches: 12. The CDR3 spells CASSLHDTGTGTYGYTF. The DNA for the CDR3 is TGTGCCAGCAGCTTGCATGACACCGGGACAGGGACCTATGGCTACACCTTC.

This clone was observed a few times. The chain joins TRBV6-6 to TRBJ2-3; possible D gene TRBD2, 5 bases. The germline V gene has CDR1 MNHNY and CDR2 SVGAGI (reference sequence). Trimming stripped 6 bases from V and 6 bases from J, with 19 bases between. CDR3 size: 15 residues. The DNA of the CDR3 is TGTGCCAGCAGCCGGGGAAGCGGTGCTAAGGATACGCAGTATTTT. Amino acid sequence: CASSRGSGAKDTQYF.

A remark on this clone: Other DNA sequences of this sample code for an identical CDR3. The chain recombines TRBV6-5 with TRBJ1-5; TRBD1 is a possible D gene (6 bases). The germline V gene has CDR1 MNHEY and CDR2 SVGAGI. The length of the CDR3 is 13 residues. V lost 6 bases and J 4 bases, leaving 10 bases between the germline ends. CDR3 coding DNA: TGTGCCAGCAGGTTACAGGGAAATCAGCCCCAGCATTTT. Encoded protein: CASRLQGNQPQHF.

The V and J genes are TRBV11-2 and TRBJ1-2; D is possibly TRBD1 (5 bases). V shed 5 bases and J shed 7 bases, with 17 bases lying between them. The CDR3 loop spans 14 amino acids. Germline V lookup: CDR1 SGHAT, CDR2 FQNNGV. CDR3 residues: CASSPIRGGSGYTF. Here the CDR3 DNA reads TGTGCCAGCAGCCCAATTCGGGGGGGGAGTGGCTACACCTTC.

V usage is TRBV5-6 and J usage is TRBJ1-2, with 12 positions matching TRBD1. Germline CDR1 and CDR2: SGHDT and YYEEEE. The CDR3 is 16 residues long. V trimming: 4 bases; J trimming: 5 bases; junction bases outside the gene matches: 9. Here the CDR3 DNA reads TGTGCCAGCAGCGCCGGGACAGGGGGCGCGGAATATGGCTACACCTTC. Translating it yields CASSAGTGGAEYGYTF.

As to this clone: Other nucleotide sequences from this sample produce the same CDR3. This sequence joins TRBV19 and TRBJ2-7; the match to TRBD1 covers 7 bases. Germline-derived CDR1 and CDR2 are LNHDA and SQIVND (reference sequence). V lost 5 bases and J lost 4; bases outside the gene matches: 2. The CDR3 spans 12 residues. CDR3 DNA sequence: TGTGCCAGTAGTCCACAGGGGTACGAGCAGTACTTC. This sequence encodes CASSPQGYEQYF.

The rearrangement links TRBV7-8 to TRBJ2-1; the match to TRBD1 covers 7 bases. CDR1 and CDR2 from the germline V gene are SGHVS and FQNEAQ. CDR3 length: 15 amino acids. The junction had 8 bases not matched to a gene; V was cut back by 5 bases and J by 4 bases. CDR3 protein: CASSAAGTAYNEQFF. The CDR3 DNA follows: TGTGCCAGCAGCGCTGCCGGGACAGCTTACAATGAGCAGTTCTTC.

This sequence joins TRBV27 and TRBJ1-5; 9 nucleotides align to TRBD1. The V gene end was trimmed by 5 bases and the J gene end by 5 bases; junction bases not matched to a gene: 4. CDR3 length: 14 amino acids. Germline-derived CDR1 and CDR2 are MNHEY and SMNVEV (reference sequence). CDR3 DNA: TGTGCCAGCAGTCCTGACAGGGGGGATCAGCCCCAGCATTTT. This codes for CASSPDRGDQPQHF.

This rearrangement joins TRBV6-5 to TRBJ2-7, with 9 bases aligning to TRBD2. The V gene's germline CDR1 is MNHEY and CDR2 SVGAGI. The CDR3 length is 14 residues. V was pared by 6 bases and J by 1 base, with 4 bases of the junction left unmatched. The CDR3 region is CASRRTSGSYEQYF. The CDR3 DNA reads as TGTGCCAGCAGGCGAACTAGCGGGTCCTACGAGCAGTACTTC.

This clone was seen only a few times. The chain has TRBV28 and TRBJ1-1, with TRBD1 matching over 7 bases. Germline V gives CDR1 MDHEN, CDR2 SYDVKM. The CDR3 sequence is 15 residues long. The trim removed 5 bases at V and 7 bases at J, leaving 13 bases unmatched. The CDR3 here is CASSPPSGQMVEAFF. CDR3 bases: TGTGCCAGCAGTCCCCCTTCGGGACAGATGGTTGAAGCTTTCTTT.

This clone was observed a single time. The rearrangement uses TRBV10-3 and TRBJ1-1; TRBD1 agrees at 8 bases. CDR3 length equals 15 residues. The germline gives CDR1 ENHRY, CDR2 SYGVKD. V dropped 4 bases and J dropped 3; count of bases not matched to a gene: 7. The CDR3 region is CAISVAGGSDTEAFF. DNA of the CDR3: TGTGCCATCAGTGTGGCAGGGGGCTCGGACACTGAAGCTTTCTTT.

The chain couples TRBV7-9 to TRBJ1-4; D gene ambiguous. From germline, CDR1 is SEHNR and CDR2 FQNEAQ (reference sequence). V was cut by 9 bases and J by 8 bases, with 13 bases left in between. This CDR3 has 12 residues. The CDR3 sequence: CASITDGEKLFF. DNA of the CDR3: TGTGCCAGTATAACCGACGGGGAAAAACTGTTTTTT.

The chain recombines TRBV6-5 with TRBJ1-4, with unresolved D. Germline loops: CDR1 MNHEY, CDR2 SVGAGI. The germline V and J ends were trimmed by 6 bases and 2 bases, with 10 bases remaining between them. This CDR3 comprises 14 residues. The CDR3 sequence is CASRTGRTNEKLFF. In DNA, the CDR3 is TGTGCCAGCAGGACGGGGAGGACTAATGAAAAACTGTTTTTT.

J is TRBJ1-5 and V is TRBV5-1; maybe TRBD1 (6 bases). CDR1 is SGHRS and CDR2 is YFSETQ in the germline V gene. Trimming removed 4 bases from V and 0 bases from J, with 8 bases in between. This CDR3 is built from 14 residues. CDR3 nucleotide sequence: TGCGCCAGCAGCGAGGGGGTTAGCAATCAGCCCCAGCATTTT. Translation gives CASSEGVSNQPQHF. The full variable domain, its missing parts supplied by reference TRBV5-1 and TRBJ1-5, is KAGVTQTPRYLIKTRGQQVTLSCSPISGHRSVSWYQQTPGQGLQFLFEYFSETQRNKGNFPGRFSGRQFSNSRSEMNVSTLELGDSALYLCASSEGVSNQPQHFGDGTRLSIL.

As DNA, the CDR3 is TGTGCCAGCAGCCCGGACAGGCGTGCCTCTGGGGCCAACGTCCTGACTTTC. As protein: CASSPDRRASGANVLTF. The chain links TRBV5-5 to TRBJ2-6; 7 bases are shared with TRBD1. Germline V CDR1 and CDR2: SGHKS, YYEKEE (reference sequence). Unmatched junction bases numbered 7, after V lost 4 bases and J lost 0 bases. CDR3 size: 17 residues.

This clone appeared a single time. This chain uses TRBV6-6 with TRBJ2-5; D is perhaps TRBD2 (5 bases). The germline V gene encodes CDR1 MNHNY and CDR2 SVGAGI (reference sequence). The ends were cut back, 6 bases at V and 1 base at J, with 18 bases in the middle. CDR3 length equals 16 residues. CDR3 coding DNA: TGTGCCAGCAGCCCCGTCTTGGGAACTAGCCAAGAGACCCAGTACTTC. Translation gives CASSPVLGTSQETQYF.

V usage is TRBV11-2 and J usage is TRBJ2-1; 7 bases fit TRBD2. CDR3 length equals 17 residues. With V trimmed by 4 bases and J by 5 bases, 14 bases remained unmatched. Germline CDR1 is SGHAT and CDR2 is FQNNGV. CDR3 loop: CASSSGVAGSNHNEQFF. The DNA of the CDR3 is TGTGCCAGCAGCTCCGGGGTAGCGGGCTCGAATCACAATGAGCAGTTCTTC.

The chain joins TRBV11-2 to TRBJ1-2, with D maybe TRBD1 (5 bases). From germline, CDR1 is SGHAT and CDR2 FQNNGV. V was trimmed by 0 bases and J by 6 bases, leaving 20 bases between them. This CDR3 region has 17 residues. The DNA of the CDR3 is TGTGCCAGCAGCTTAGATTTTAAGGTCAGGGTAGTGGATGGCTACACCTTC. Translated, it gives CASSLDFKVRVVDGYTF.

The chain couples TRBV5-1 to TRBJ1-2; D remains unclear. CDR3 length equals 12 residues. Germline V gives CDR1 SGHRS, CDR2 YFSETQ. Trimming left V 4 bases short and J 1 base short, with 5 bases between. This chain's CDR3 is CASSPFNYGYTF. CDR3 nucleotides: TGCGCCAGCAGCCCTTTTAACTATGGCTACACCTTC.

The CDR3 DNA reads TGCAGTGCTACCACAGGTCCCGCTTTCTTT. Translating gives CSATTGPAFF. This rearrangement joins TRBV20-1 to TRBJ1-1, with D tentatively TRBD1 (5 bases). CDR1 and CDR2 from the germline V gene are DFQATT and SNEGSKA (reference sequence). V was shortened by 4 bases and J by 11 bases, with 11 bases between the two germline ends. CDR3 size: 10 residues.

The rearrangement links TRBV9 to TRBJ2-5, with 12 bases identical to TRBD2. Germline V CDR1 and CDR2: SGDLS, YYNGEE. V lost 0 bases to trimming and J lost 7 bases; unmatched junction nucleotides: 7. This CDR3 has 16 residues. The CDR3 DNA sequence: TGTGCCAGCAGCGTAGTCCCTAGCGGGGGGGCTGGGACCCAGTACTTC. As protein: CASSVVPSGGAGTQYF.

This clone showed up just a few times. The rearrangement joins TRBV5-1 to TRBJ1-4, with TRBD1 identical over 10 bases. CDR3 length: 14 amino acids. Germline V lookup: CDR1 SGHRS, CDR2 YFSETQ. Losses at the gene ends were 5 bases for V and 8 bases for J; bases not matched to a gene: 6. The CDR3 protein is CASRPGTGDEKLFF. CDR3 sequence (DNA): TGCGCCAGCAGGCCCGGGACAGGGGACGAAAAACTGTTTTTT.

V and J are TRBV19 and TRBJ1-5; a weak D match, TRBD1 (5 bases). The CDR3 has 15 amino acids. Trimming took off 0 bases at V and 5 bases at J, with 11 bases between the two ends. Germline V gene sequence: CDR1 LNHDA, CDR2 SQIVND (reference sequence). This CDR3 is CASSIDPGNHQPQHF. CDR3 bases: TGTGCCAGTAGTATAGATCCAGGGAACCATCAGCCCCAGCATTTT. The whole variable domain, remainder taken from reference TRBV19 and TRBJ1-5, is DGGITQSPKYLFRKEGQNVTLSCEQNLNHDAMYWYRQDPGQGLRLIYYSQIVNDFQKGDIAEGYSVSREKKESFPLTVTSAQKNPTAFYLCASSIDPGNHQPQHFGDGTRLSIL.

In this sample, this clone turned up a few times. CDR3 sequence reads: CASSLGGRGNTEAFF. The CDR3 nucleotides are TGTGCCAGCAGCTTGGGGGGGCGCGGAAACACTGAAGCTTTCTTT. The chain has TRBV5-4 and TRBJ1-1, with D perhaps TRBD1 (6 bases). The CDR3 covers 15 residues. Germline V gene lookup returns CDR1 SGHNT and CDR2 YYREEE (reference sequence). V was clipped by 0 bases and J by 2 bases, with 11 bases between them.

The chain is built from TRBV7-2 and TRBJ1-1; the D gene is possibly TRBD1 (6 bases). Trimming took off 3 bases at V and 0 bases at J, with 11 bases between the two ends. Germline V gene lookup returns CDR1 SGHTA and CDR2 FQGNSA. There are 15 residues in the CDR3. CDR3 protein: CASSFDQGMNTEAFF. The CDR3 bases are TGTGCCAGCAGCTTCGACCAGGGGATGAACACTGAAGCTTTCTTT.